This TCR beta chain is from a study of T cells after yellow fever vaccination. One entry per CDR3 protein, called by TCRdb with MiXCR from the 5' RACE reads. The repertoire holds 90,000 to 130,000 distinct CDR3 sequences, with 8.4% as singletons. The table lists this clonotype with many counts. The source is a young man who received the YFV17D yellow fever vaccine. Material: CD8+ T cells sorted from PBMCs, obtained 45 days after the yellow fever booster vaccination.

DNA for the CDR3: TGTGCCAGCAGTTACCCTTGGACAGGCAAAAACATTCAGTACTTC. Its translation: CASSYPWTGKNIQYF. This rearrangement joins TRBV6-2 or TRBV6-3 to TRBJ2-4; 7 positions match TRBD1. This CDR3 has 15 residues. Trimming cost V 2 bases and J 3 bases; bases outside gene matches: 4. Germline-derived CDR1 and CDR2 are MNHEY and SVGEGT.